Described below is a single T cell receptor beta chain sequence and its context. These data originate in a study of blood T cell repertoires in COVID-19. Turning to the study itself: Both acute and convalescent COVID-19 samples were obtained from the United States, Italy and Spain. Nucleic acid was either cDNA or gDNA, and it came from T cells, B-cell-depleted T cells, or PBMCs.

In the authors' methods: For nucleated cells, counts were estimated from reference gene primer amplification. TCRdb keeps only in-frame clones here, not all; method: immunoSEQ multiplex PCR. V and J calls and clone size are copied from that table; D and trimming were computed from the DNA. The repertoire holds about 190,000 clones, with 90% as singletons. The germline CDR1 and CDR2 sequences are LGHNA and YNFKEQ. Trimming pared 5 bases from V and 8 bases from J, leaving 15 bases between. The CDR3 has 14 residues. The source is a man between 45 and 60 years old with acute or convalescent COVID-19. The gene calls are TRBV4-2 and TRBJ1-4, with D possibly being TRBD1 (6 bases). The material sequenced was peripheral blood. Here the CDR3 reads CASSGRGLGEKLFF. CDR3 coding DNA: TGTGCCAGCAGCGGGAGGGGGTTAGGAGAAAAACTGTTTTTT.